This T cell receptor (beta chain) was obtained from a study of T cell repertoires in cytomegalovirus infection. Study results and limitations: HLA-C-restricted, CMV-specific TCR beta clonotypes were dominant ex vivo.

TCRdb called the reads again in MiXCR, with one record for every CDR3 protein. The repertoire has some 300,000 distinct CDR3 sequences, 12% to 15% of them found once; the top ten carry roughly 9.7%. CDR3 size: 16 residues. Germline assignment: CDR1 MNHEY and CDR2 SVGEGT. The germline V and J ends were trimmed by 2 bases and 7 bases, with 18 bases remaining between them. This clonotype was seen ten or more times. Its antigen is undetermined. The V and J genes are TRBV6-2 or TRBV6-3 and TRBJ2-1; D is perhaps TRBD1 or TRBD2 (5 bases each). The sequenced sample was PBMCs. This receptor was taken from a human donor in good health (CMV status not recorded). Some clones in this sample may be carry-over from other donors' samples. The CDR3, as DNA: TGTGCCAGCAGTTACGACATGGGACCCGGCAGGAATGAGCAGTTCTTC. This encodes CASSYDMGPGRNEQFF.